This entry is about one T cell receptor (beta chain). This clonotype is labeled medium-sized (0.01 to 0.1%). Its antigen remains unidentified. No base qualities exist here, and no much larger clone lies one base off it. From the cysteine through the phenylalanine, the CDR3 covers 15 amino acids. The CDR3 DNA has 45 bases and is translated from base 1. V loses 2 bases of germline sequence and J loses 5 bases, and the interval between the two ends is 16 bases. Reading the germline V gene gives CDR1 SGHRS and CDR2 YFSETQ. This entry belongs to a study of vaccination and CD4 T cells after COVID-19 (dated by TCRdb to between 2020 and 2023). About the study as a whole: Convalescent patients had a positive SARS-CoV-2 result on nasal swab PCR, and of these patients, nine had mild disease and one had severe disease. Overlapping spike peptide pools from SARS-CoV-2 and from the common cold coronaviruses HCoV-NL63, HCoV-OC43 and HCoV-229E were used as culture stimuli. Participants got two doses of the Pfizer-BioNTech BNT162b2 vaccine (n=8) or two doses of the Moderna mRNA-1273 vaccine (n=2). Six males and four females were included in the convalescent cohort, with two Hispanic individuals, seven Caucasians, two Asians and one multiracial person represented. In around 10 COVID-19 convalescent patients and several infection-naive healthy vaccine recipients, researchers compared the spike-specific CD4+ TCR repertoire from before mRNA vaccination with the repertoire from after. In control cultures, a CEFX viral epitope pool was used as positive control, an HIV-1 Nef peptide pool was used as negative control, or no peptide was added. Post-COVID blood samples were collected from convalescent patients a median of around 96 days after diagnosis, with a range of about 30 to 170 days. Post-vaccine blood samples were taken a median of approximately 70 days after the second vaccine dose, with a range of roughly 13 to 250 days.

The treatment or condition label for this specimen denotes: roughly ten-day PBMC culture with coronavirus spike peptide pools or control peptides (ViraFEST assay). To expand antigen-specific T cells with peptide pools and then pick out the expanded clonotypes through TCR sequencing, the study relied on the ViraFEST assay. The convalescent patients' positive SARS-CoV-2 PCR tests fell between March and December 2020, which was before the Alpha, Beta and Delta variants emerged in the United States. About 2 million PBMCs per well were cultured in IMDM with roughly 5% human AB serum and roughly 9.3 IU/ml IL-2, plus 10 ug/ml peptide pools. On days 3 and 7, half of the culture medium was replaced with fresh IL-2-containing medium. CD4+ T cells were isolated after around 11 days of culture through negative selection using the EasySep CD4+ T cell isolation kit. PBMCs were separated from whole blood using Ficoll-Paque Plus gradient centrifugation and then either used fresh or cryopreserved at -140C. Triplicate wells were generally used for each culture condition.

Library preparation employed PCR. DNA from cultured CD4+ T cells underwent TCR sequencing with the Oncomine TCR Beta short-read assay at the Johns Hopkins FTIC core. The QIAamp micro DNA kit was used to extract genomic DNA from the cultured CD4+ T cells. Oncomine TCR Beta libraries from cultured CD4+ T cells were pooled with unique dual indexes and sequenced on an Illumina iSeq 100. Concerning the study's data processing: Non-productive sequences were removed, and CDR3s not starting with C, not ending with F or W, or shorter than 7 amino acids were discarded. The MANAFEST web application was used to identify antigen-specific clonotypes by comparing peptide-stimulated wells against reference wells and other culture wells. To be called positive, a clone needed an FDR below 0.05, an odds ratio above 5, and a productive frequency above 0.1% in at least two of three replicate wells. A clonotype was classed as cross-reactive if the clonotype showed significant expansion both in SARS-CoV-2 spike wells and in at least one common cold coronavirus spike condition. Using R version 3.6.1, CDR3 homology was evaluated through Levenshtein distances (stringdist) along with unrooted phylogenetic trees (ape). TCRdb applied fastp at Q25 and MiXCR to the public reads, then kept only in-frame beta chains. Each CDR3 protein gets just one entry, which takes the most common genes and DNA from the rows behind it. The V and J calls follow TCRdb's processing rather than the paper's. The sample includes approximately 3,100 distinct CDR3 sequences, with about half observed a single time. About 20% of the sample rests with the top ten.

Here is what the overall study found, with its caveats: The median number of SARS-CoV-2-reactive clonotypes rose from about 19 after infection to 38 after vaccination, but the change was not significant. In convalescent patients, a median around 90% of post-vaccine SARS-CoV-2-reactive clones were detected only after vaccination, suggesting vaccine-specific priming. In convalescent patients, nearly all vaccine-specific clones (304 of 307) were found to be mono-reactive for SARS-CoV-2 spike rather than cross-reactive with common cold coronaviruses. The number of convalescent patients in the study was relatively small, and the study did not examine early timepoints following natural infection.

The chain joins TRBV5-1 to TRBJ2-5; the D gene is possibly TRBD1 or TRBD2, with 5 bases matching each. This TCR came from a human donor who had recovered from COVID-19. Sequenced: CD4+ T cells from blood, cultured in vitro. The nucleotides are TGCGCCAGCAGCTTCGGGACCCAAAGTGTGGAGACCCAGTACTTC. Its protein reads: CASSFGTQSVETQYF.